The 24 T cell receptor beta chains below were found in one sample sequenced in a study of OX40 agonist ivuxolimab in advanced cancers. The protocol was immunoSEQ multiplex PCR, while the TCRdb copy is restricted to in-frame clones and leaves out a portion. The data contain 30,000 to 40,000 clones, roughly nine tenths of them seen just once; the ten biggest clones take up approximately 9.1%. Here the sequenced sample was CD4+ or CD8+ T cells sorted from blood, taken in a trial of the OX40 agonist ivuxolimab. The receptor source for this set is an adult with an advanced solid tumor such as melanoma, head and neck, liver or kidney cancer.

The chain links TRBV27 to TRBJ1-1; D is possibly TRBD1 (5 bases). CDR1 MNHEY and CDR2 SMNVEV come from the germline V gene (reference sequence). The CDR3 runs to 14 residues. Trimming took off 7 bases at V and 3 bases at J, with 15 bases between the two ends. CDR3 coding DNA: TGTGCCAGCAAATTCGGGGGTTTCGACACTGAAGCTTTCTTT. Translating it yields CASKFGGFDTEAFF.

V is TRBV28 and J is TRBJ1-1; a weak D match, TRBD1 (6 bases). The V end lost 4 bases, the J end lost 4 bases, and 16 bases lay between the germline ends. The V gene's germline CDR1 is MDHEN and CDR2 SYDVKM. The CDR3 sequence is 15 residues long. CDR3 in DNA: TGTGCCAGCAGTTCATACCAGGGGCCCAGCACTGAAGCTTTCTTT. Translation gives CASSSYQGPSTEAFF.

This chain connects TRBV18 to TRBJ2-5; TRBD2 matches 11 bases. The DNA end lines up better with TRBJ2-7; the J call may be wrong. CDR1 and CDR2 (germline): KGHSH, LQKENI. This CDR3 has 14 residues. The CDR3 is CASSPLAGGDEQYF. CDR3 sequence (DNA): TGTGCCAGCTCACCCCTAGCGGGAGGCGACGAGCAGTACTTC.

This chain joins TRBV5-1 and TRBJ2-3; 10 bases are shared with TRBD2. This CDR3 is built from 17 residues. The germline V gene has CDR1 SGHRS and CDR2 YFSETQ. The junction had 5 bases not matched to a gene; V was cut back by 1 base and J by 0 bases. CDR3 DNA sequence: TGCGCCAGCAGCTTGCAGGCTAGCGGGGGTAGCACAGATACGCAGTATTTT. Amino acids: CASSLQASGGSTDTQYF. Looking up the rest from reference TRBV5-1 and TRBJ2-3 gives the full variable domain: KAGVTQTPRYLIKTRGQQVTLSCSPISGHRSVSWYQQTPGQGLQFLFEYFSETQRNKGNFPGRFSGRQFSNSRSEMNVSTLELGDSALYLCASSLQASGGSTDTQYFGPGTRLTVL.

This sequence joins TRBV25-1 and TRBJ1-1; D is undetermined. CDR3 length: 13 amino acids. CDR1 is MGHDK and CDR2 is SYGVNS in the germline V gene. V gave up 1 base and J gave up 4 bases, with 7 bases separating them. The DNA of the CDR3 is TGTGCCAGCAGTGAATCGTTAGGCACTGAAGCTTTCTTT. It is translated as CASSESLGTEAFF.

The genes are TRBV1 and TRBJ2-3; the tabulated D call, TRBD1, remains unverified against the DNA. TRBV1 is a recognized pseudogene. This CDR3 region has 15 residues. The CDR3 DNA reads TGCACCAGCAGCCAGGGGACAGGGTGCACAGATACGCAGTATTTT. This encodes CTSSQGTGCTDTQYF.

The chain links TRBV6-5 to TRBJ1-2; weak D call: TRBD1 (5 bases). The V gene lost 0 bases and the J gene lost 2 bases, with 10 bases spanning the gap. Germline assignment: CDR1 MNHEY and CDR2 SVGAGI. The CDR3 has 15 amino acids. CDR3 loop: CASSYSGVLNYGYTF. The CDR3 DNA is TGTGCCAGCAGTTACTCGGGGGTTCTAAACTATGGCTACACCTTC.

The CDR3 DNA is TGTGCCAGCAGCTTAGTCGGGAGACCTAATGAAAAACTGTTTTTT. This codes for CASSLVGRPNEKLFF. This rearrangement joins TRBV11-2 to TRBJ1-4; no definite D call. The CDR3 loop spans 15 amino acids. V was shortened by 1 base and J by 3 bases, with 9 bases between the two germline ends. Germline-derived CDR1 and CDR2 are SGHAT and FQNNGV.

The J gene is TRBJ2-6, the V gene TRBV19; 9 bases fit TRBD1. CDR1 is LNHDA and CDR2 is SQIVND in the germline V gene (reference sequence). The CDR3 consists of 17 residues. The trim removed 7 bases at V and 4 bases at J, leaving 11 bases unmatched. The CDR3 spells CASMAGTGRLGANVLTF. The CDR3 nucleotides are TGTGCCAGTATGGCCGGGACAGGGCGATTAGGGGCCAACGTCCTGACTTTC.

As concerns this clone: One end of the junction is discordant with germline, which a read error may explain. The CDR3 here is CASSPGYQGTQYF. The CDR3 bases are TGTGCCAGCTCACCTGGGTACCAAGGGACCCAGTACTTC. This chain joins TRBV18 and TRBJ2-5; no clear D gene. The CDR3 sequence is 13 residues long. Germline V gene lookup returns CDR1 KGHSH and CDR2 LQKENI.

V usage is TRBV6-5 and J usage is TRBJ2-7, with TRBD1 as a possible D gene (5 bases). From germline, CDR1 is MNHEY and CDR2 SVGAGI. With 2 bases removed from V and 6 bases from J, the gap between germline ends came to 17 bases. The CDR3 runs to 15 residues. This CDR3 is CASSYEGAHTIEQYF. The CDR3 DNA follows: TGTGCCAGCAGTTACGAAGGGGCCCACACGATCGAGCAGTACTTC.

V and J are TRBV7-2 and TRBJ2-7; the D gene is possibly TRBD2 (5 bases). Germline V gene lookup returns CDR1 SGHTA and CDR2 FQGNSA. Trimming pared 5 bases from V and 6 bases from J, leaving 11 bases between. The CDR3 runs 12 residues. This CDR3 is CASSHAGREQYF. The DNA of the CDR3 is TGTGCCAGCAGCCACGCGGGTCGCGAGCAGTACTTC.

This clone came up a few times. V and J are TRBV19 and TRBJ1-1, with D possibly being TRBD1 (5 bases). Between the trimmed V and J ends, which lost 6 bases and 3 bases, there was a span of 14 bases. Per germline, CDR1 LNHDA and CDR2 SQIVND (reference sequence). There are 14 residues in the CDR3. The CDR3 is CASRLSGGYTEAFF. In DNA form, the CDR3 reads TGTGCCAGTAGGCTTTCGGGGGGGTACACTGAAGCTTTCTTT.

The V and J genes are TRBV6-5 and TRBJ2-7; a weak D match, TRBD2 (6 bases). V dropped 5 bases and J dropped 6 bases, with 20 bases sitting between them. CDR1 is MNHEY, CDR2 SVGAGI, per germline. The CDR3 is made up of 15 amino acids. The CDR3 bases are TGTGCCAGCAGTACCGGGGGACTCCTCCGACGCGAGCAGTACTTC. It specifies CASSTGGLLRREQYF.

The gene calls are TRBV29-1 and TRBJ2-3; D might be TRBD2 (5 bases). Per germline, CDR1 SQVTM and CDR2 ANQGSEA. V dropped 6 bases and J dropped 0 bases, with 10 bases sitting between them. The CDR3 totals 13 residues. The CDR3 coding sequence is TGCAGCGTGGAGGATTCGAGCACAGATACGCAGTATTTT. Translation gives CSVEDSSTDTQYF.

The genes are TRBV11-3 and TRBJ1-1; D not resolved. The CDR3 is 14 amino acids. Germline V gives CDR1 SGHNT, CDR2 YENEEA. V lost 3 bases to trimming and J lost 4 bases, with 12 bases between them. CDR3 residues: CASSLPRSGTEAFF. CDR3 DNA: TGTGCCAGCAGCTTGCCTAGGTCAGGCACTGAAGCTTTCTTT.

V and J are TRBV6-5 and TRBJ2-1; 7 bases agree with TRBD2. V was pared by 0 bases and J by 0 bases, with 2 bases of the junction left unmatched. There are 16 residues in the CDR3. Germline CDR1 reads MNHEY; CDR2 reads SVGAGI. The CDR3 bases are TGTGCCAGCAGTTACTCGCCGGGAGGCTCCTACAATGAGCAGTTCTTC. Translating it yields CASSYSPGGSYNEQFF.

The rearrangement joins TRBV14 to TRBJ1-3, with D uncertain. This CDR3 has 14 residues. V was clipped by 5 bases and J by 4 bases, with 12 bases between them. Germline V gene data show CDR1 as SGHDN and CDR2 as FVKESK. The CDR3 region has the DNA TGTGCCAGCAGCAATACCCTGCGAGGAAACACCATATATTTT. This codes for CASSNTLRGNTIYF.

The genes are TRBV6-1 and TRBJ2-1; D remains ambiguous. Germline CDR1 is MNHNS and CDR2 is SASEGT. The germline V and J ends were trimmed by 5 bases and 8 bases, with 10 bases remaining between them. The CDR3 runs to 12 residues. The CDR3 loop is CASSWSTDEQFF. In DNA, the CDR3 is TGTGCCAGCAGTTGGAGCACCGATGAGCAGTTCTTC.

The rearrangement links TRBV7-2 to TRBJ2-1; 8 bases fit TRBD2. V was pared by 0 bases and J by 8 bases, with 6 bases of the junction left unmatched. CDR3 size: 15 residues. Germline CDR1 reads SGHTA; CDR2 reads FQGNSA. CDR3 bases: TGTGCCAGCAGCTTAGCGGCGGGAGGTTTTCATGAGCAGTTCTTC. It specifies CASSLAAGGFHEQFF.

The chain links TRBV5-1 to TRBJ2-2; D may be TRBD1 or TRBD2 (5 bases each). The V and J ends lost 3 bases and 3 bases respectively, with 18 bases between them. CDR3 length equals 17 residues. CDR1 is SGHRS, CDR2 YFSETQ, per germline. In nucleotides, the CDR3 is TGCGCCAGCAGCTCCTACTCTAGCTTAGGGGACACCGGGGAGCTGTTTTTT. This encodes CASSSYSSLGDTGELFF.

The count of this clone is one. The DNA of the CDR3 is TGTGCCAGCAGCTTAGCGGGACAGGGGGTTGAAAAACTGTTTTTT. Translating gives CASSLAGQGVEKLFF. The rearrangement links TRBV7-2 to TRBJ1-4; 11 nucleotides line up with TRBD1. Per germline, CDR1 SGHTA and CDR2 FQGNSA. Trimming cost V 0 bases and J 7 bases; bases outside gene matches: 1. The CDR3 spans 15 residues.

The rearrangement links TRBV7-2 to TRBJ1-2, with a weak D call TRBD1 (6 bases). This CDR3 is 15 amino acids long. V was shortened by 5 bases and J by 3 bases, with 16 bases between the two germline ends. CDR1 and CDR2 (germline): SGHTA, FQGNSA. Here the CDR3 DNA reads TGTGCCAGCAGCCCCCATGGGGGGGCTGACTATGGCTACACCTTC. It specifies CASSPHGGADYGYTF.

The chain carries TRBV18 and TRBJ1-2, with TRBD1 matching 9 bases. V was pared by 4 bases and J by 4 bases, with 4 bases of the junction left unmatched. CDR3 length equals 14 residues. CDR1 and CDR2 from the germline V gene are KGHSH and LQKENI. CDR3 sequence: CASSQGGQGYGYTF. In nucleotides, the CDR3 is TGTGCCAGCTCACAAGGGGGACAGGGCTATGGCTACACCTTC.